This is a list of T cell receptor beta chains from one sample in a study of cytomegalovirus exposure and HLA in healthy donors. Clones were sequenced by immunoSEQ multiplex PCR, and TCRdb holds only the in-frame ones, with some missing. The table includes 160,000 or so clones, approximately 77% detected once. The source material was PBMCs. These receptors came from a man aged 25-40 years in good health and CMV-seropositive. CDR3s include the opening cysteine and the closing phenylalanine or tryptophan. D genes are given only for firm matches. Clone size is shown for a subset of rows, as once, few, many or a class of expanded clone.

J,size,V,D,CDR3,DNA
TRBJ2-7,once,TRBV19,TRBD1,CATRRDRGSYEQYF,TGTGCCACCCGTCGGGACAGGGGGTCCTACGAGCAGTACTTC
TRBJ1-3,-,TRBV28,TRBD1,CASSPGQSGNTIYF,TGTGCCAGCAGTCCGGGACAGTCTGGAAACACCATATATTTT
TRBJ2-7,-,TRBV10-3,TRBD1,CAMGTGVHEQYF,TGTGCCATGGGGACAGGGGTACACGAGCAGTACTTC
TRBJ2-5,-,TRBV5-6,TRBD1,CASSDRDRGQETQYF,TGTGCCAGCAGCGACCGGGACAGGGGGCAAGAGACCCAGTACTTC
TRBJ2-7,-,TRBV5-6,-,CASSSYSYEQYF,TGTGCCAGCAGCTCTTACTCCTACGAGCAGTACTTC
TRBJ1-1,-,TRBV29-1,-,CSVDLGDTEAFF,TGCAGCGTTGATTTGGGAGATACTGAAGCTTTCTTT
TRBJ2-1,-,TRBV4-1,-,CASSHRASSYNEQFF,TGCGCCAGCAGCCACAGGGCTAGCTCCTACAATGAGCAGTTCTTC
TRBJ1-2,few,TRBV4-3,TRBD1,CASSQEHRQGLGYTF,TGCGCCAGCAGCCAAGAACATAGACAGGGACTTGGCTACACCTTC
TRBJ2-7,-,TRBV10-1,-,CASSESDEQYF,TGCGCCAGCAGTGAATCGGACGAGCAGTACTTC
TRBJ1-5,-,TRBV4-1,-,CASSQDGGTQHF,TGCGCCAGCAGCCAAGACGGGGGGACCCAGCATTTT
TRBJ2-3,-,TRBV7-3,TRBD2,CASSPLAGYSTDTQYF,TGTGCCAGCAGCCCACTAGCGGGGTATAGCACAGATACGCAGTATTTT
TRBJ2-3,-,TRBV5-1,TRBD1,CASSLEGTASTDTQYF,TGCGCCAGCAGCTTGGAAGGGACAGCTAGCACAGATACGCAGTATTTT
TRBJ2-7,-,TRBV29-1,TRBD2,CSATSGGDHEQYF,TGCAGCGCTACTAGCGGGGGGGACCACGAGCAGTACTTC
TRBJ1-5,-,TRBV1,-,CTSSQDRASNQPQHF,TGCACCAGCAGCCAAGACAGGGCTAGCAATCAGCCCCAGCATTTT
TRBJ1-6,-,TRBV27,-,CASSPQGGSPLHF,TGTGCCAGCAGCCCACAGGGTGGGTCACCCCTCCACTTT
TRBJ2-5,-,TRBV5-8,TRBD1,CASGQGEANQETQYF,TGTGCCAGTGGACAGGGCGAAGCAAACCAAGAGACCCAGTACTTC
TRBJ1-2,once,TRBV30,-,CAWSEGGSYGYTF,TGTGCCTGGAGCGAAGGGGGATCCTATGGCTACACCTTC
TRBJ2-7,-,TRBV18,-,CASSPTPDEQYF,TGTGCCAGCTCACCAACCCCAGACGAGCAGTACTTC
TRBJ2-5,-,TRBV6-1,TRBD2,CASSGQTSGAETQYF,TGTGCCAGCAGTGGGCAGACTAGCGGGGCTGAGACCCAGTACTTC
TRBJ2-7,-,TRBV30,TRBD1,CAWNPGQGAYEQYF,TGTGCCTGGAACCCGGGACAGGGGGCCTACGAGCAGTACTTC
TRBJ2-5,once,TRBV12-5,-,CASALTVEETQYF,TGTGCTAGTGCCCTCACCGTGGAGGAGACCCAGTACTTC
TRBJ2-6,once,TRBV21-1,-,CASSEHRGNSGANVLTF,TGTGCCAGCAGCGAACACAGGGGAAACTCTGGGGCCAACGTCCTGACTTTC
TRBJ2-7,-,TRBV4-3,TRBD1,CASSAGTGSHEQYF,TGCGCCAGCAGCGCCGGGACAGGGTCCCACGAGCAGTACTTC
TRBJ2-3,few,TRBV5-1,-,CASSLGGDTQYF,TGCGCCAGCAGCTTGGGAGGAGATACGCAGTATTTT
TRBJ1-6,-,TRBV5-1,TRBD1,CASSHGTAMNSPLHF,TGCGCCAGCAGCCACGGGACAGCGATGAATTCACCCCTCCACTTT
TRBJ2-7,-,TRBV5-6,TRBD1,CASSLAGQGYEQYF,TGTGCCAGCAGCTTGGCCGGACAGGGCTACGAGCAGTACTTC
TRBJ2-7,-,TRBV28,-,CASSSPGEAYEQYF,TGTGCCAGCAGTTCGCCCGGGGAGGCCTACGAGCAGTACTTC
TRBJ2-5,-,TRBV19,-,CASSIVGSQETQYF,TGTGCCAGTAGTATCGTGGGCAGCCAAGAGACCCAGTACTTC
TRBJ1-5,-,TRBV7-9,TRBD1,CASSPGTGQNQPQHF,TGTGCCAGCAGCCCGGGGACAGGGCAAAATCAGCCCCAGCATTTT
TRBJ2-7,-,TRBV28,TRBD2,CASSPHPGGGEQYF,TGTGCCAGCAGTCCCCATCCGGGGGGAGGAGAGCAGTACTTC
TRBJ2-1,-,TRBV7-2,-,CASSPSGVSYNEQFF,TGTGCCAGCAGCCCTTCAGGGGTGTCCTACAATGAGCAGTTCTTC
TRBJ2-1,-,TRBV4-1,TRBD2,CASSQDAGLGNEQFF,TGCGCCAGCAGCCAAGATGCGGGACTAGGAAATGAGCAGTTCTTC
TRBJ1-6,few,TRBV9,-,CASSRQQGRSPLHF,TGTGCCAGCAGCCGTCAACAGGGACGTTCACCCCTCCACTTT
TRBJ1-5,-,TRBV28,-,CASTLSFGQPQHF,TGTGCCAGCACCCTCTCCTTCGGTCAGCCCCAGCATTTT
TRBJ1-4,-,TRBV28,-,CATSNRDNEKLFF,TGTGCCACCTCCAACCGGGATAATGAAAAACTGTTTTTT
TRBJ2-1,-,TRBV12-5,-,CASGLVLDGGGDEQFF,TGTGCTAGTGGTTTGGTACTTGATGGCGGGGGCGATGAGCAGTTCTTC
TRBJ2-1,-,TRBV5-1,-,CASSPGQSSYNEQFF,TGCGCCAGCAGCCCTGGACAGAGCTCCTACAATGAGCAGTTCTTC
TRBJ2-7,-,TRBV29-1,-,CSVAQGSPGAYEQYF,TGCAGCGTTGCGCAGGGGAGTCCTGGGGCCTACGAGCAGTACTTC
TRBJ1-4,-,TRBV30,TRBD1,CAWSVALDRGSNEKLFF,TGTGCCTGGAGCGTCGCCCTCGACAGGGGGTCTAATGAAAAACTGTTTTTT
TRBJ2-1,-,TRBV4-1,-,CASSQPGENNEQFF,TGCGCCAGCAGCCAACCCGGGGAGAACAATGAGCAGTTCTTC
TRBJ1-3,once,TRBV25-1,TRBD1,CASRTTGVGNTIYF,TGTGCCAGCAGAACGACAGGGGTTGGAAACACCATATATTTT
TRBJ1-4,-,TRBV11-1,-,CASSLDRGGEKLFF,TGTGCCAGCAGCTTGGATAGGGGAGGAGAAAAACTGTTTTTT
TRBJ1-5,-,TRBV19,-,CASNDGRSNQPQHF,TGTGCCAGCAACGATGGCCGTAGCAATCAGCCCCAGCATTTT
TRBJ1-4,-,TRBV19,-,CASSWGGRGNEKLFF,TGTGCCAGTAGCTGGGGCGGCAGGGGTAATGAAAAACTGTTTTTT
TRBJ2-7,-,TRBV4-3,TRBD1,CASSPDPGQGSPYF,TGCGCCAGCAGCCCAGATCCGGGACAGGGGTCCCCGTACTTC
TRBJ2-2,once,TRBV6-4,TRBD1,CASSPDRDTGELFF,TGTGCCAGCAGCCCGGACAGGGACACCGGGGAGCTGTTTTTT
TRBJ1-4,-,TRBV5-6,TRBD1,CASSLSGTGAEKLFF,TGTGCCAGCAGCTTGTCTGGGACAGGGGCAGAAAAACTGTTTTTT
TRBJ1-3,-,TRBV6-1,-,CASSGRAGTGNTIYF,TGTGCCAGCAGTGGCCGCGCGGGTACTGGAAACACCATATATTTT
TRBJ2-3,-,TRBV27,TRBD1,CASSLSKGQVVPDTQYF,TGTGCCAGCAGTTTATCGAAGGGACAGGTGGTTCCAGATACGCAGTATTTT
TRBJ2-7,-,TRBV6-5,TRBD1,CASSRTGNFDEQYF,TGTGCCAGCAGCCGGACAGGGAATTTTGACGAGCAGTACTTC
TRBJ2-7,-,TRBV4-3,TRBD2,CASSQERGGGYYEQYF,TGCGCCAGCAGCCAAGAGCGCGGCGGGGGGTACTACGAGCAGTACTTC
TRBJ2-7,-,TRBV5-1,TRBD1,CASSSGQGSYEQYF,TGCGCCAGCAGCTCCGGACAGGGCAGCTACGAGCAGTACTTC
TRBJ2-7,-,TRBV28,-,CASSLRGGVPYEQYF,TGTGCCAGCAGTTTAAGGGGGGGGGTCCCCTACGAGCAGTACTTC
TRBJ1-4,-,TRBV10-3,TRBD1,CAIRPGQGEEKLFF,TGTGCCATCAGACCGGGACAGGGGGAAGAAAAACTGTTTTTT
TRBJ2-3,-,TRBV7-9,-,CASRNRVGLAVPLDTQYF,TGTGCCAGCAGAAACAGGGTGGGGCTAGCGGTCCCGCTGGATACGCAGTATTTT
TRBJ2-5,-,TRBV29-1,-,CSVEGSDRETQYF,TGCAGCGTTGAAGGCAGCGATCGAGAGACCCAGTACTTC
TRBJ2-7,-,TRBV15,TRBD1,CATSRDPGQGSYEQYF,TGTGCCACCAGCAGAGACCCGGGACAGGGGTCCTACGAGCAGTACTTC
TRBJ2-1,few,TRBV27,TRBD1,CASSLNTGVDEQFF,TGTGCCAGCAGTTTAAATACAGGGGTTGATGAGCAGTTCTTC
TRBJ2-3,-,TRBV7-8,TRBD2,CASSSGLAGAPTDTQYF,TGTGCCAGCAGCTCGGGACTAGCGGGGGCCCCCACAGATACGCAGTATTTT
TRBJ2-3,-,TRBV7-2,TRBD1,CASSLHRGTDTQYF,TGTGCCAGCAGCTTACACAGGGGTACAGATACGCAGTATTTT